Described below is a single TCR beta chain sequence and its context. Its antigen is currently not known. No much larger clone exists at a distance of one base, and base qualities are not known. Other nucleotide sequences from this sample produce the same CDR3. Libraries came from the immunoSEQ multiplex PCR assay. The original pipeline was this. A statistical classification framework was built for diagnosing cytomegalovirus status from the catalog of TCR beta chain sequences. TCRdb carries this immuneACCESS record with in-frame sequences only. Its versions omit some clonotypes, under half of them owing to an unresolved V gene in the studies checked, with the rest unexplained. V and J calls and clone size are those listed in that table; D and trimming were worked out from the DNA. This sample has around 70,000 clones in its table, and 94% of those were observed once. Of the sample, approximately 2% is held by the ten largest clones.

V ends up 5 bases short and J 4 bases short, with an unmatched junction base count of 3. The germline V gene (reference sequence) yields SGHNT for CDR1 and YYREEE for CDR2. Its CDR3 holds 12 amino acids, cysteine through phenylalanine. The CDR3 DNA has 36 bases and is translated from base 1. The data derive from a study of cytomegalovirus exposure and HLA in healthy donors (dated by TCRdb to between 2016 and 2019). With respect to the entire study: The 500 to 800 repertoires of the first cohort and the 95 to 150 validation repertoires were produced on the same platform, according to a later analysis. The study aimed to test whether signatures of past pathogen exposure could be identified by cataloging public T cell receptors. In addition to the first cohort of 666 subjects, a separate validation cohort of 120 different subjects was used. The study combined high-throughput TCR immunosequencing, statistical association of individual TCRs with disease status, and machine learning to predict cytomegalovirus infection status. The paper's findings and limits, for the study overall: The validation cohort had no HLA typing available for a later analysis, so co-occurrence within that cohort was assessed over all 120 or so repertoires. A total of 150 to 200 TCR beta chains were listed by the study as associated with cytomegalovirus. Three of the identified cytomegalovirus-associated TCR beta chains were confirmed in vitro to be specific for cytomegalovirus antigens. Most TCR sequences were observed very rarely across donors, whereas some public TCRs were present in many individuals. According to the authors, the approach could potentially be generalized to other disease states and immunological phenotypes. In both the original and validation cohorts, the classifier was reported to diagnose cytomegalovirus status with high specificity and sensitivity. A later analysis found that TCRs clustered in the first cohort also tended to co-occur in the 120 or so validation repertoires, with approximately 94% of cluster scores above 0.

Separate from the approximately 690-subject first cohort, the validation cohort of 90 to 150 subjects was the group to which the donors belonged. The rearranged segments are TRBV5-4 and TRBJ2-7; 7 central nucleotides agree with TRBD1. Sequenced material: PBMCs. This receptor was obtained from a woman between 18 and 30 years old in good health and CMV-seropositive. The CDR3 in this case is CASSRDRYEQYF. The nucleotide sequence reads as follows: TGTGCCAGCAGTAGGGACAGATACGAGCAGTACTTC.